The 32 T cell receptor beta chains below all came from one sample that was sequenced in a study of T cells after yellow fever vaccination. TCRdb independently ran MiXCR on the 5' RACE reads; one entry per CDR3 protein. The data contain roughly 94,000 distinct CDR3 sequences, about 8.4% of them seen just once; the ten biggest clones take up 15% to 20%. The sample was CD8+ T cells not binding an NS4B(214-222) dextramer, sorted from PBMCs, taken around 14 days after the first yellow fever vaccination. The receptors were gathered from a man between 18 and 29 years old who received the YFV17D yellow fever vaccine.

This clonotype has only a few counts. The chain joins TRBV18 to TRBJ2-7, with a possible D match to TRBD2 (6 bases). Germline CDR1 reads KGHSH; CDR2 reads LQKENI. The V gene lost 7 bases and the J gene lost 0 bases, with 13 bases spanning the gap. The CDR3 extends over 14 amino acids. Here the CDR3 reads CASWGDGISYEQYF. In DNA, the CDR3 is TGTGCCAGCTGGGGGGACGGAATCTCCTACGAGCAGTACTTC.

CDR3 protein: CASSYSLGRTDTQYF. The CDR3 DNA reads as TGTGCCAGCAGTTACTCGTTGGGCCGCACAGATACGCAGTATTTT. V is TRBV6-5 and J is TRBJ2-3; D unresolved. Germline V gives CDR1 MNHEY, CDR2 SVGAGI. Trimming stripped 0 bases from V and 1 base from J, with 8 bases between. CDR3 length: 15 amino acids.

The sample holds a few counts of this clonotype. The chain couples TRBV5-5 to TRBJ1-6, with D perhaps matching TRBD1 (5 bases). The germline CDR1 and CDR2 sequences are SGHKS and YYEKEE (reference sequence). Trimming shortened V by 4 bases and J by 2 bases, and 13 bases separated the two germline ends. The CDR3 covers 16 residues. CDR3 sequence reads: CASSDQGAPYNSPLHF. DNA of the CDR3: TGTGCCAGCAGCGATCAGGGAGCCCCCTATAATTCACCCCTCCACTTT.

This clonotype was found a few times. The rearrangement joins TRBV29-1 to TRBJ2-5, with TRBD2 matching 8 bases. Germline V gene data show CDR1 as SQVTM and CDR2 as ANQGSEA. This CDR3 has 15 residues. After removal of 3 bases from V and 4 bases from J, the junction contained 10 bases not matched to a gene. CDR3 sequence: CSVEAPGLGRETQYF. CDR3 sequence (DNA): TGCAGCGTTGAGGCCCCGGGACTAGGTAGAGAGACCCAGTACTTC.

The chain employs TRBV7-3 and TRBJ1-2; possible D gene TRBD1, 5 bases. CDR1 is SGHTA, CDR2 FQGTGA, per germline. The CDR3 is 16 residues long. V shed 1 base and J shed 4 bases, with 16 bases lying between them. CDR3 coding DNA: TGTGCCAGCAGCTTAAGGGGTCCCGGGACGGCCTATGGCTACACCTTC. Amino acids: CASSLRGPGTAYGYTF.

The chain couples TRBV20-1 to TRBJ2-3; no firm D call. The length of the CDR3 is 15 residues. The germline V gene has CDR1 DFQATT and CDR2 SNEGSKA (reference sequence). The V end lost 3 bases, the J end lost 3 bases, and 16 bases lay between the germline ends. The CDR3 coding sequence is TGCAGTGCTAGGCCTTACACCCGAGTTACAGATACGCAGTATTTT. Translating it yields CSARPYTRVTDTQYF.

V gene TRBV4-1 combines with J gene TRBJ2-5; 11 positions match TRBD1. CDR3 length: 14 amino acids. Germline-derived CDR1 and CDR2 are MGHRA and YSYEKL. V lost 3 bases, J lost 5 bases, and 2 bases stayed unmatched. CDR3: CASSQDRGRETQYF. The DNA for the CDR3 is TGCGCCAGCAGCCAGGACAGGGGGCGGGAGACCCAGTACTTC.

Note on this clonotype: At one of its ends the junction is not consistent with the germline gene, which may arise from a read error. The chain is built from TRBV4-3 and TRBJ2-3; 9 bases are shared with TRBD1. This CDR3 region has 16 residues. Germline CDR1 reads LGHNA; CDR2 reads YSLEER. The CDR3 DNA reads TGCGACAGCAGCCAAGACTCGACAGGGGGTCCAGATACGCAGTATTTT. Translating gives CDSSQDSTGGPDTQYF.

The rearrangement links TRBV13 to TRBJ1-1; D might be TRBD1 (6 bases). Per germline, CDR1 PRHDT and CDR2 FYEKMQ (reference sequence). The ends were cut back, 5 bases at V and 3 bases at J, with 13 bases in the middle. This CDR3 has 14 amino acids. CDR3 residues: CASSPTGAHTEAFF. CDR3 coding DNA: TGTGCCAGCAGCCCAACGGGGGCCCACACTGAAGCTTTCTTT.

A word on this clonotype: Mismatch with germline at one junction end may stem from a read error. The gene calls are TRBV12-3 or TRBV12-4 and TRBJ2-5; a possible D gene is TRBD2 (6 bases). The CDR3 loop spans 13 amino acids. DNA of the CDR3: TGTGCCAGCACCGCTTCTCCGAAAACGGGAGTCAACTTC. Its translation: CASTASPKTGVNF.

This clonotype appeared a few times. The chain uses TRBV24-1 and TRBJ1-5, with a tentative D call TRBD1 (6 bases). Germline V gives CDR1 KGHDR, CDR2 SFDVKD. The CDR3 extends over 15 amino acids. The V end lost 6 bases, the J end lost 4 bases, and 15 bases lay between the germline ends. The CDR3 spells CATSLTQGGNQPQHF. CDR3 in DNA: TGTGCCACCAGTCTCACACAGGGAGGGAATCAGCCCCAGCATTTT.

There are many counts of this clonotype. This chain links TRBV29-1 with TRBJ2-1; 7 bases line up with TRBD2. CDR1 is SQVTM, CDR2 ANQGSEA, per germline. There are 13 residues in the CDR3. V lost 4 bases, J lost 6 bases, and 6 bases stayed unmatched. The CDR3 loop is CSVVWGGGNEQFF. As DNA, the CDR3 is TGCAGCGTTGTCTGGGGGGGGGGCAATGAGCAGTTCTTC.

About this clonotype: Being one base from a much bigger clone, this may be a read error. The chain joins TRBV4-3 to TRBJ2-1; perhaps TRBD2 as D (5 bases). From germline, CDR1 is LGHNA and CDR2 YSLEER. This CDR3 has 17 residues. CDR3 nucleotide sequence: TGCGCCTGCAGCCAAGAAGAGAGGGATGGCTCCTACAATGAGCAGTTCTTC. Residues: CACSQEERDGSYNEQFF.

This clonotype came up a few times. V usage is TRBV12-3 or TRBV12-4 and J usage is TRBJ1-1; 8 bases fit TRBD1. This CDR3 is 13 amino acids long. J was trimmed by 8 bases and V by 6 bases; bases with no gene match: 8. The chain's CDR3 is CASSVIQGEEAFF. The CDR3, as DNA: TGTGCCAGCAGCGTAATACAGGGGGAGGAAGCTTTCTTT.

The V and J genes are TRBV6-5 and TRBJ2-5; 8 nucleotides match TRBD2. The V gene's germline CDR1 is MNHEY and CDR2 SVGAGI. The V segment lost 4 bases and the J segment 6 bases; nucleotides outside the gene matches: 7. The CDR3 sequence is 14 residues long. CDR3 residues: CASSLAGGWKTQYF. CDR3 bases: TGTGCCAGCAGTTTGGCGGGGGGTTGGAAGACCCAGTACTTC.

This chain uses TRBV7-9 with TRBJ1-3, with TRBD1 identical over 7 bases. Germline assignment: CDR1 SEHNR and CDR2 FQNEAQ (reference sequence). The CDR3 contains 16 residues. Trimming took 4 bases from V and 3 from J; bases not matched to a gene: 9. In DNA, the CDR3 is TGTGCCAGCAGCTCCGGTCCCGGGACAGATGGAAACACCATATATTTT. This gives the protein CASSSGPGTDGNTIYF.

This sequence joins TRBV6-5 and TRBJ1-1, with D perhaps TRBD1 (5 bases). Germline assignment: CDR1 MNHEY and CDR2 SVGAGI. The CDR3 is made up of 13 amino acids. V was pared by 4 bases and J by 4 bases, with 10 bases between. In nucleotides, the CDR3 is TGTGCCAGCAGTTGGAAGGGGATCACTGAAGCTTTCTTT. Translation: CASSWKGITEAFF.

The chain carries TRBV5-5 and TRBJ2-3; TRBD2 agrees at 7 bases. J lost 1 base, V lost 4 bases, and 0 bases had no gene match. The CDR3 has 13 residues. Per germline, CDR1 SGHKS and CDR2 YYEKEE (reference sequence). The CDR3 spells CASSAGGTDTQYF. The CDR3, as DNA: TGTGCCAGCAGCGCGGGGGGCACAGATACGCAGTATTTT.

V usage is TRBV5-4 and J usage is TRBJ2-1, with TRBD2 matching over 13 bases. This CDR3 is built from 15 residues. Germline loops: CDR1 SGHNT, CDR2 YYREEE (reference sequence). The J segment lost 10 bases and the V segment lost 4 bases, leaving 8 bases of the junction unmatched. CDR3 loop: CASSPGLAGLGEQFF. Written as DNA, the CDR3 is TGTGCCAGCAGCCCGGGACTAGCGGGGCTGGGGGAGCAGTTCTTC.

This chain links TRBV28 with TRBJ2-5; 7 bases line up with TRBD1. The CDR3 loop spans 14 amino acids. The germline V gene has CDR1 MDHEN and CDR2 SYDVKM. Unmatched junction bases numbered 9, after V lost 6 bases and J lost 5 bases. CDR3: CASSRRQGRETQYF. CDR3 bases: TGTGCCAGCAGCCGGCGACAGGGAAGGGAGACCCAGTACTTC.

This chain joins TRBV27 and TRBJ1-1; D is possibly TRBD1 (5 bases). The germline V gene encodes CDR1 MNHEY and CDR2 SMNVEV (reference sequence). This CDR3 region has 16 residues. The germline V and J ends were trimmed by 2 bases and 4 bases, with 17 bases remaining between them. The CDR3 region is CASSLRGEVSGTEAFF. The CDR3 region has the DNA TGTGCCAGCAGTTTAAGGGGAGAGGTTAGCGGCACTGAAGCTTTCTTT.

This clonotype was detected many times. The rearrangement links TRBV5-1 to TRBJ2-2; tentatively, D is TRBD1 (5 bases). Germline V gene lookup returns CDR1 SGHRS and CDR2 YFSETQ. There are 16 residues in the CDR3. V lost 0 bases, J lost 0 bases, and 9 bases lay in between. CDR3 in amino acids: CASSLVGPANTGELFF. The DNA for the CDR3 is TGCGCCAGCAGCTTGGTGGGGCCCGCGAACACCGGGGAGCTGTTTTTT.

This clonotype was counted a few times. The CDR3, as DNA: TGTGCCAGCAGTCCGAACTGGACAGACTATGGCTACACCTTC. Amino acid sequence: CASSPNWTDYGYTF. The chain carries TRBV12-3 or TRBV12-4 and TRBJ1-2; tentative D call: TRBD1 (6 bases). This CDR3 contains 14 residues. V lost 5 bases to trimming and J lost 3 bases, with 13 bases between them.

The V gene is TRBV4-1, the J gene TRBJ1-1, with TRBD1 identical over 10 bases. V shed 5 bases and J 1 base; nucleotides not matched to a gene: 4. This CDR3 contains 15 residues. Germline assignment: CDR1 MGHRA and CDR2 YSYEKL. The chain's CDR3 is CASSSRTGGNTEAFF. In DNA form, the CDR3 reads TGCGCCAGCAGCTCACGGACAGGGGGGAACACTGAAGCTTTCTTT.

The chain uses TRBV27 and TRBJ1-2; 9 bases line up with TRBD1. The J segment lost 4 bases and the V segment lost 5 bases, leaving 8 bases of the junction unmatched. Germline V gene sequence: CDR1 MNHEY, CDR2 SMNVEV (reference sequence). This CDR3 has 15 residues. The CDR3, as DNA: TGTGCCAGCAGTACCATCACAGGGGGCAGCTATGGCTACACCTTC. This gives the protein CASSTITGGSYGYTF.

The sample holds many counts of this clonotype. The gene calls are TRBV9 and TRBJ2-7; 10 nucleotides match TRBD1. CDR3 length equals 16 residues. CDR1 SGDLS and CDR2 YYNGEE come from the germline V gene. Germline trimming cut 3 bases from V and 5 bases from J; bases unmatched to any gene: 11. In nucleotides, the CDR3 is TGTGCCAGCAGCGATCATACCGGGACAGGGGACAACGAGCAGTACTTC. Amino acid sequence: CASSDHTGTGDNEQYF.

There are many counts of this clonotype. This chain connects TRBV6-5 to TRBJ2-6; no clear D. The germline V gene has CDR1 MNHEY and CDR2 SVGAGI. Deletions cut 2 bases from V and 1 base from J, with 6 bases between. This CDR3 contains 15 residues. The CDR3 DNA sequence: TGTGCCAGCAGTTACGTGCTTTCTGGGGCCAACGTCCTGACTTTC. It specifies CASSYVLSGANVLTF.

The chain has TRBV12-3 or TRBV12-4 and TRBJ2-5; D possibly corresponds to TRBD1 (5 bases). The CDR3 totals 13 residues. V was trimmed by 3 bases and J by 6 bases, leaving 11 bases between them. CDR3 loop: CASSFGRAKTQYF. The CDR3 DNA follows: TGTGCCAGCAGTTTTGGCAGGGCCAAGACCCAGTACTTC.

V usage is TRBV10-2 and J usage is TRBJ1-1, with 7 bases lining up with TRBD1. There are 13 residues in the CDR3. Germline V gene lookup returns CDR1 WSHSY and CDR2 SAAADI. The J segment lost 1 base and the V segment lost 8 bases, leaving 4 bases of the junction unmatched. For the CDR3, the DNA is TGCGCCAGCTTACAGGGGTGGAACACTGAAGCTTTCTTT. This sequence encodes CASLQGWNTEAFF.

This clonotype came up a few times. The V and J genes are TRBV12-3 or TRBV12-4 and TRBJ2-2; perhaps D is TRBD1 or TRBD2 (5 bases each). There are 12 residues in the CDR3. Between the trimmed V and J ends, which lost 3 bases and 7 bases, there was a span of 6 bases. CDR3 protein: CASSLGDGELFF. In nucleotides, the CDR3 is TGTGCCAGCAGTTTGGGGGACGGGGAGCTGTTTTTT.

The chain is built from TRBV4-3 and TRBJ1-1, with D possibly TRBD1 on 5 matching bases. The CDR3 covers 17 residues. The V end was cut by 0 bases, the J end by 5 bases, with 19 bases between. Looked up from germline, CDR1 is LGHNA and CDR2 is YSLEER. CDR3 sequence: CASSQDRPGGGSTEAFF. CDR3 nucleotides: TGCGCCAGCAGCCAAGATAGGCCCGGGGGGGGGAGTACTGAAGCTTTCTTT.

In its sample, this clonotype was seen many times. The chain is built from TRBV7-2 and TRBJ2-5; TRBD1 might be the D (8 bases). Germline-derived CDR1 and CDR2 are SGHTA and FQGNSA. The CDR3 runs 15 residues. Trimming cost V 4 bases and J 4 bases, with 16 bases left between them. The CDR3 sequence is CASSYRQGRGETQYF. The CDR3 DNA reads TGTGCCAGCAGCTACCGACAGGGGAGGGGAGAGACCCAGTACTTC.